This TCR beta chain came from a study of T cell responses to AZD1222 COVID-19 vaccine. Study context: Pooling was applied to second doses at about 4 or about 12 weeks. Whole-study results and caveats: Compared with day 0, the breadth and depth of the Spike-specific TCR repertoire rose significantly after two doses of AZD1222. Only a handful of AZD1222 recipients, more than 5 in all, had baseline seropositivity. The donor cohort was predominantly white British with a female majority, and clonal diversity may have been underestimated.

Only in-frame clones appear in the TCRdb table, and some are missing; sequencing was by immunoSEQ multiplex PCR. Altogether 120,000 to 150,000 clones are present, roughly 90% being singletons, with the ten largest covering around 1.4%. The germline V gene encodes CDR1 SEHNR and CDR2 FQNEAQ (reference sequence). Trimming removed 1 base at V and 10 bases at J, with 5 bases between. The CDR3 consists of 12 residues. This clone was seen just once. Its antigen is unidentified. V is TRBV7-9 and J is TRBJ1-6, with D unresolved. Material: peripheral blood, obtained on day 0 of AZD1222 vaccination. The TCR originated in an adult in good health. The CDR3 reads CASSLEDSPLHF. The DNA for the CDR3 is TGTGCCAGCAGCTTAGAGGACTCACCCCTCCACTTT.